What follows are 21 T cell receptor beta chains derived from one specimen sequenced in a study of blood T cell repertoires in COVID-19 (dated by TCRdb to 2018 to 2020). Preparation of the library involved the immunoSEQ multiplex PCR assay. Here the immuneACCESS table is served through TCRdb, limited to in-frame sequences with V and J called. Missing clones are a known gap in these copies; in checked studies unresolved V genes cover under half, and the rest lacks a known reason. In all, the sample holds roughly 120,000 clones, and 70% to 85% of those were seen once. The top ten constitute 7.5% of the sample. The sequenced material came from peripheral blood. The receptors shown here come from a man in his 70s with active or convalescent COVID-19.

The chain links TRBV7-9 to TRBJ2-1; TRBD2 agrees at 11 bases. The germline V gene has CDR1 SEHNR and CDR2 FQNEAQ (reference sequence). J lost 8 bases, V lost 8 bases, and 5 bases had no gene match. This CDR3 has 13 amino acids. CDR3 region: CASGALAGDEQFF. In DNA, the CDR3 is TGTGCCAGCGGGGCACTAGCGGGGGATGAGCAGTTCTTC.

This clone was observed a handful of times. V and J are TRBV28 and TRBJ2-7, with D hard to call. Germline CDR1 is MDHEN and CDR2 is SYDVKM. The CDR3 loop spans 11 amino acids. V was clipped by 7 bases and J by 5 bases, with 9 bases between them. The CDR3, as DNA: TGTGCCAGCACCAATGAGGACGAGCAGTACTTC. Its protein product is CASTNEDEQYF.

V and J are TRBV4-2 and TRBJ2-2, with D tentatively TRBD2 (7 bases). With 4 bases removed from V and 7 bases from J, the gap between germline ends came to 13 bases. This CDR3 contains 14 residues. Germline loops: CDR1 LGHNA, CDR2 YNFKEQ. CDR3 protein: CASSPPGGNGELFF. The CDR3 DNA sequence: TGTGCCAGCAGCCCCCCGGGGGGCAACGGGGAGCTGTTTTTT.

The chain is built from TRBV9 and TRBJ1-1, with a weak D call TRBD1 (5 bases). The CDR3 runs 16 residues. Trimming took 4 bases from V and 5 from J, leaving 21 bases between them. Germline loops: CDR1 SGDLS, CDR2 YYNGEE. CDR3 coding DNA: TGTGCCAGCAGCCCCATTTGGGCGGCAGGGATGACTGAAGCTTTCTTT. Its translation: CASSPIWAAGMTEAFF.

CDR3 amino acids: CASIEGLGGYGYTF. For the CDR3, the DNA is TGTGCCAGCATCGAGGGACTAGGCGGCTATGGCTACACCTTC. V is TRBV2 and J is TRBJ1-2; the D gene is possibly TRBD1 (5 bases). V was shortened by 7 bases and J by 4 bases, with 16 bases between the two germline ends. The CDR3 loop spans 14 amino acids. Per the germline V gene, CDR1 is SNHLY and CDR2 is FYNNEI.

The gene calls are TRBV5-1 and TRBJ2-2; TRBD1 agrees at 9 bases. V shed 4 bases and J 4 bases; nucleotides not matched to a gene: 8. This CDR3 has 16 amino acids. The germline gives CDR1 SGHRS, CDR2 YFSETQ. The CDR3 protein is CASSPGTGTGTGELFF. The CDR3 DNA reads TGCGCCAGCAGCCCCGGGACAGGGACGGGCACCGGGGAGCTGTTTTTT.

This chain uses TRBV6-5 with TRBJ1-1; TRBD1 matches at 8 bases. There are 15 residues in the CDR3. After removal of 6 bases from V and 4 bases from J, the junction contained 10 bases not matched to a gene. Germline CDR1 is MNHEY and CDR2 is SVGAGI. For the CDR3, the DNA is TGTGCCAGCAGCCGCGAGGATCAGGGGGCCACTGAAGCTTTCTTT. It specifies CASSREDQGATEAFF.

The chain employs TRBV25-1 and TRBJ2-5; TRBD1 is a possible D gene (7 bases). The V gene lost 3 bases and the J gene lost 5 bases, with 16 bases spanning the gap. The CDR3 loop spans 15 amino acids. Germline V lookup: CDR1 MGHDK, CDR2 SYGVNS. The CDR3 region is CASSDWQGGLETQYF. CDR3 DNA: TGTGCCAGCAGTGATTGGCAGGGGGGCTTGGAGACCCAGTACTTC.

This clone was recorded once. In nucleotides, the CDR3 is TGTGCCAGCAACCGACAGGGGAATAACAATGAGCAGTTCTTC. It specifies CASNRQGNNNEQFF. This chain joins TRBV9 and TRBJ2-1; 8 positions match TRBD1. Germline trimming cut 6 bases from V and 5 bases from J; bases unmatched to any gene: 7. The CDR3 runs 14 residues. Per the germline V gene, CDR1 is SGDLS and CDR2 is YYNGEE.

V and J are TRBV5-4 and TRBJ1-4; D perhaps matches TRBD1 (5 bases). V gave up 0 bases and J gave up 3 bases, with 6 bases separating them. The length of the CDR3 is 14 residues. The germline gives CDR1 SGHNT, CDR2 YYREEE (reference sequence). The CDR3 sequence: CASSLEGPNEKLFF. DNA of the CDR3: TGTGCCAGCAGCTTGGAGGGGCCTAATGAAAAACTGTTTTTT.

V gene TRBV11-2 combines with J gene TRBJ2-1, with 9 positions matching TRBD2. Germline CDR1 is SGHAT and CDR2 is FQNNGV. The CDR3 is 16 amino acids. Unmatched junction bases numbered 10, after V lost 1 base and J lost 9 bases. The CDR3 here is CASSLGVAGASSEQFF. DNA for the CDR3: TGTGCCAGCAGCTTAGGGGTAGCGGGGGCCTCCAGTGAGCAGTTCTTC.

The table lists this clone with a count of one. The chain has TRBV28 and TRBJ1-1; D may be TRBD1 (5 bases). The length of the CDR3 is 15 residues. CDR1 is MDHEN and CDR2 is SYDVKM in the germline V gene. V shed 6 bases and J shed 2 bases, with 16 bases lying between them. The CDR3 spells CASRPSGGSNTEAFF. CDR3 DNA: TGTGCCAGCAGACCCTCGGGGGGAAGCAACACTGAAGCTTTCTTT.

J is TRBJ1-6 and V is TRBV6-4; tentatively, D is TRBD1 (5 bases). Germline CDR1 and CDR2: MRHNA and SNTAGT. Trimming pared 6 bases from V and 9 bases from J, leaving 18 bases between. The CDR3 extends over 15 amino acids. CDR3 coding DNA: TGTGCCAGCAGGGATACTCCGGACAAATCTTCACCCCTCCACTTT. Amino acids: CASRDTPDKSSPLHF.

This chain connects TRBV15 to TRBJ1-5; no clear D gene. The germline V and J ends were trimmed by 0 bases and 0 bases, with 15 bases remaining between them. The CDR3 runs to 18 residues. The V gene's germline CDR1 is LNHNV and CDR2 YYDKDF (reference sequence). The CDR3, as DNA: TGTGCCACCAGCAGAGATCCGGGTAGGTTAGGTAGCAATCAGCCCCAGCATTTT. This gives the protein CATSRDPGRLGSNQPQHF.

The chain uses TRBV7-9 and TRBJ1-5; D may be TRBD1 (6 bases). Germline loops: CDR1 SEHNR, CDR2 FQNEAQ (reference sequence). The V gene lost 8 bases and the J gene lost 6 bases, with 17 bases spanning the gap. There are 14 residues in the CDR3. The CDR3 sequence is CASQIGGAGQPQHF. The CDR3 DNA reads TGTGCCAGCCAGATCGGGGGGGCGGGTCAGCCCCAGCATTTT.

The J gene is TRBJ2-2, the V gene TRBV18; D perhaps matches TRBD1 (6 bases). Trimming left V 2 bases short and J 5 bases short, with 12 bases between. CDR3 length: 15 residues. Germline V gene lookup returns CDR1 KGHSH and CDR2 LQKENI. The CDR3 loop is CASSPGTHRTGELFF. CDR3 bases: TGTGCCAGCTCACCAGGGACACACCGTACCGGGGAGCTGTTTTTT.

This sequence joins TRBV5-5 and TRBJ2-2, with 8 nucleotides matching TRBD2. The junction had 7 bases not matched to a gene; V was cut back by 1 base and J by 5 bases. The CDR3 has 16 residues. CDR1 is SGHKS, CDR2 YYEKEE, per germline (reference sequence). The CDR3 loop reads CASSLSTGRATGELFF. Written as DNA, the CDR3 is TGTGCCAGCAGCTTGTCTACCGGGAGGGCTACCGGGGAGCTGTTTTTT.

This clone was found a few times. V usage is TRBV11-2 and J usage is TRBJ1-2, with D uncertain. Germline loops: CDR1 SGHAT, CDR2 FQNNGV. This CDR3 spans 12 amino acids. Trimming pared 5 bases from V and 7 bases from J, leaving 11 bases between. CDR3 protein: CASSPVGGGYTF. The CDR3, as DNA: TGTGCCAGCAGCCCAGTGGGAGGTGGCTACACCTTC. The full variable domain, completed using reference TRBV11-2 and TRBJ1-2, is EAGVAQSPRYKIIEKRQSVAFWCNPISGHATLYWYQQILGQGPKLLIQFQNNGVVDDSQLPKDRFSAERLKGVDSTLKIQPAKLEDSAVYLCASSPVGGGYTFGSGTRLTVV.

This chain's CDR3 is CASSGASAGVNTEAFF. CDR3 coding DNA: TGTGCCAGCAGTGGGGCCTCCGCAGGGGTCAACACTGAAGCTTTCTTT. The chain combines TRBV25-1 with TRBJ1-1; the D gene is possibly TRBD1 (6 bases). The CDR3 runs 16 residues. The V and J ends lost 4 bases and 2 bases respectively, with 17 bases between them. The germline gives CDR1 MGHDK, CDR2 SYGVNS.

This sequence joins TRBV12-5 and TRBJ2-7; possible D gene TRBD2, 6 bases. Germline CDR1 and CDR2: LGHNT and FRNRAP. With 0 bases removed from V and 6 bases from J, the gap between germline ends came to 18 bases. The CDR3 covers 16 residues. The CDR3 DNA is TGTGCTAGTGGTTTGGTAACGGGGCGGGGAACGGGCGAGCAGTACTTC. Protein product: CASGLVTGRGTGEQYF.

V is TRBV7-2 and J is TRBJ1-2; 12 nucleotides agree with TRBD1. The trim removed 1 base at V and 5 bases at J, leaving 5 bases unmatched. The CDR3 totals 16 residues. Germline values: CDR1 SGHTA, CDR2 FQGNSA. CDR3 sequence (DNA): TGTGCCAGCAGCTTAGTTGGGGACAGGGGGCTATATGGCTACACCTTC. This gives the protein CASSLVGDRGLYGYTF.